The rows below give T cell receptor beta chains drawn from one sample of a study of regulatory T cells in long-lasting Graves disease. In TCRdb, the multiplex PCR reads were re-called with MiXCR into one record per CDR3 protein. The table records around 300,000 distinct CDR3 sequences, 20% to 25% of them present only once. The sample here was peripheral blood mononuclear cells (PBMCs), taken when the disease was refractory, from a patient treated with antithyroid drugs. The origin of the receptors is a female donor with Graves disease. CDR3s include the opening cysteine and the closing phenylalanine or tryptophan. D genes are given only for firm matches. The size field is filled for only some rows; it gives once, few, many or a size class.

CASSQQLAGEEETQYF TGTGCCAGCAGCCAACAGCTAGCGGGAGAGGAAGAGACCCAGTACTTC TRBD2 TRBJ2-5 many TRBV3-1
CASSLSRESVGELFF TGTGCCAGCAGCTTATCCCGGGAGAGCGTCGGGGAGCTGTTTTTT NA TRBJ2-2 many TRBV7-2
CASGIQATNEKLFF TGTGCCAGCGGAATACAGGCAACTAATGAAAAACTGTTTTTT NA TRBJ1-4 many TRBV12-3/TRBV12-4
CASSFSSLQGGYTF TGTGCCAGCAGTTTCTCCTCTCTACAGGGCGGCTACACCTTC NA TRBJ1-2 many TRBV28
CASSLGTSYEQYF TGTGCCAGCAGTTTAGGCACTTCCTACGAGCAGTACTTC NA TRBJ2-7 many TRBV27
CASSLRTGVYEQYF TGTGCCAGCAGCTTACGAACAGGGGTGTACGAGCAGTACTTC TRBD1 TRBJ2-7 many TRBV7-2
CASSGTYRDLHF TGTGCCAGCAGTGGCACTTACAGGGACCTCCACTTT NA TRBJ1-6 few TRBV27
CASSLVWRFVQGWRETQYF TGTGCCAGCAGCTTAGTCTGGCGGTTTGTACAGGGATGGCGAGAGACCCAGTACTTC NA TRBJ2-5 many TRBV7-2
CASSEGGWYNSPLHF TGTGCCAGCAGTGAAGGGGGCTGGTATAATTCACCCCTCCACTTT NA TRBJ1-6 NA TRBV2
CASSSQSRFYGYTF TGTGCCAGCAGCTCTCAGTCGAGATTCTATGGCTACACCTTC NA TRBJ1-2 many TRBV28
CASREGAGEKLFF TGTGCCAGCAGGGAGGGGGCGGGTGAAAAACTGTTTTTT TRBD1 TRBJ1-4 many TRBV2
CASSLRGTSGSYSYEQYF TGTGCCAGCAGCTTACGGGGGACTAGCGGGAGCTACTCCTACGAGCAGTACTTC TRBD2 TRBJ2-7 few TRBV7-2
CASSYYGPLGSEQYF TGTGCCAGCAGTTACTATGGACCCCTTGGGAGCGAGCAGTACTTC NA TRBJ2-7 NA TRBV6-2/TRBV6-3
CASSEAWTGEYYGYTF TGTGCCAGCAGTGAAGCCTGGACAGGGGAGTACTATGGCTACACCTTC TRBD1 TRBJ1-2 many TRBV2
CANSAGTGGYEQYF TGTGCCAACAGTGCCGGGACAGGGGGCTACGAGCAGTACTTC TRBD1 TRBJ2-7 many TRBV6-1
CSARPSGQNQPQHF TGCAGTGCACGCCCGTCCGGACAGAATCAGCCCCAGCATTTT NA TRBJ1-5 many TRBV20-1
CASSATIRMNTEAFF TGTGCCAGCAGCGCCACGATTAGAATGAACACTGAAGCTTTCTTT NA TRBJ1-1 many TRBV7-9
CASTGQGNYNEQFF TGTGCCAGTACAGGACAGGGGAACTACAATGAGCAGTTCTTC TRBD1 TRBJ2-1 NA TRBV19
CAWSVGQGAGETQYF TGTGCCTGGAGTGTAGGGCAGGGGGCTGGAGAGACCCAGTACTTC TRBD1 TRBJ2-5 few TRBV30
CASSPGQGLGEQYF TGTGCCAGCAGCCCGGGACAGGGATTGGGTGAGCAGTACTTC TRBD1 TRBJ2-7 many TRBV12-3/TRBV12-4